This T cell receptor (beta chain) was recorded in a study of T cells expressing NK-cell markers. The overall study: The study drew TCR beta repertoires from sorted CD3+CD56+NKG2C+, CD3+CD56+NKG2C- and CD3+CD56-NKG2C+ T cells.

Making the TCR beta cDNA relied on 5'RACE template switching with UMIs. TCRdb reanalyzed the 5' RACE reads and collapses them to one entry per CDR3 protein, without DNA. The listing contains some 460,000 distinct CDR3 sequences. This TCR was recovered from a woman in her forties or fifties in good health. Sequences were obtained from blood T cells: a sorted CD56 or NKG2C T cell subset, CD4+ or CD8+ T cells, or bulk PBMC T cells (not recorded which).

CDR3 protein: CASSYTLAGETQYF. The chain uses TRBV28 and TRBJ2-5; TCRdb returns TRBD2, unconfirmable since there is no DNA. The germline gives CDR1 MDHEN, CDR2 SYDVKM. The CDR3 consists of 14 residues.